The source of this TCR beta chain is a study of cytomegalovirus exposure and HLA in healthy donors. Study overall: A previous analysis identified 90 million to 140 million unique TCR beta sequences derived from around 200 million T cells. About 84% of roughly 400 genotyped donors fell in the Caucasian-associated ancestry cluster. Study findings and constraints: TCR beta chain V- and J-gene trimming was linked, in a later analysis, to a missense variant in DCLRE1C. Reports credit the classifier with highly specific, highly sensitive diagnosis of cytomegalovirus status.

Of note for this clone: As yet, its antigen is unknown.

60 Vbeta and 13 Jbeta primers were used in PCR. Measured with immunoSEQ multiplex PCR; TCRdb has only the in-frame clones, and not every one. The sample has around 150,000 clones; approximately 9% are singletons. This receptor was taken from a male donor in good health and CMV-seronegative. Sequencing was done on a sample of PBMCs.

The CDR3 DNA follows: TGTGCCAGCAGCTCGTCTAGCGGGACAGATACGCAGTATTTT. This encodes CASSSSSGTDTQYF. The rearrangement uses TRBV7-2 and TRBJ2-3; 8 nucleotides line up with TRBD2. The J segment lost 3 bases and the V segment lost 4 bases, leaving 3 bases of the junction unmatched. The germline V gene encodes CDR1 SGHTA and CDR2 FQGNSA. The CDR3 has 14 residues.